The 30 T cell receptor beta chains reported below all come from one sample, sequenced in a study of T cell changes during pregnancy in multiple sclerosis. Method: immunoSEQ multiplex PCR; TCRdb's copy keeps in-frame clones and lacks some. The repertoire holds roughly 59,000 clones, with just under 95% as singletons. The material sequenced was CD4+ T cells from peripheral blood mononuclear cells, taken before pregnancy. Receptors originate from a female donor with multiple sclerosis, enrolled in a pregnancy study.

The gene calls are TRBV9 and TRBJ1-2; 9 nucleotides agree with TRBD1. The V and J ends lost 4 bases and 14 bases, in that order; junction bases with no gene match: 9. Germline CDR1 and CDR2: SGDLS and YYNGEE. The CDR3 loop spans 12 amino acids. Here the CDR3 DNA reads TGTGCCAGCAGCCCCCGGGACAGGGAAAGTACCTTC. Translated: CASSPRDRESTF. Looking up the rest from reference TRBV9 and TRBJ1-2 gives the full variable domain: DSGVTQTPKHLITATGQRVTLRCSPRSGDLSVYWYQQSLDQGLQFLIQYYNGEERAKGNILERFSAQQFPDLHSELNLSSLELGDSALYFCASSPRDRESTFGSGTRLTVV.

The chain is built from TRBV29-1 and TRBJ2-7; maybe TRBD1 (5 bases). CDR1 SQVTM and CDR2 ANQGSEA come from the germline V gene. V gave up 2 bases and J gave up 2 bases, with 16 bases separating them. The CDR3 has 15 residues. The chain's CDR3 is CSVESGSGLTYEQYF. In nucleotides, the CDR3 is TGCAGCGTTGAATCCGGGTCAGGGCTTACCTACGAGCAGTACTTC.

The V call is TRBV7-2, the J call TRBJ2-7, with D perhaps matching TRBD1 (6 bases). The germline CDR1 and CDR2 sequences are SGHTA and FQGNSA. The length of the CDR3 is 14 residues. Trimming removed 4 bases from V and 2 bases from J, with 12 bases in between. The CDR3 reads CASSSATGPYEQYF. CDR3 coding DNA: TGTGCCAGCAGCTCTGCTACAGGGCCCTACGAGCAGTACTTC.

The chain carries TRBV7-9 and TRBJ2-1; TRBD2 might be the D (5 bases). The ends were cut back, 3 bases at V and 2 bases at J, with 14 bases in the middle. This CDR3 comprises 16 residues. Germline V lookup: CDR1 SEHNR, CDR2 FQNEAQ (reference sequence). The CDR3 sequence: CASSFNALRAYNEQFF. The DNA of the CDR3 is TGTGCCAGCAGCTTTAATGCTTTGAGGGCCTACAATGAGCAGTTCTTC.

This clone has a single count. V usage is TRBV5-6 and J usage is TRBJ2-7; D not certain. CDR3 length equals 13 residues. Trimming took off 2 bases at V and 2 bases at J, with 8 bases between the two ends. CDR1 is SGHDT and CDR2 is YYEEEE in the germline V gene. CDR3 bases: TGTGCCAGCAGCTTTGGCAGTACCTACGAGCAGTACTTC. Translation gives CASSFGSTYEQYF.

The V and J genes are TRBV28 and TRBJ2-7, with a weak D call TRBD2 (5 bases). The CDR3 has 14 amino acids. V was pared by 3 bases and J by 5 bases, with 14 bases between. Germline V CDR1 and CDR2: MDHEN, SYDVKM. DNA of the CDR3: TGTGCCAGCAGTTTCAAGGACTTTGTCCACGAGCAGTACTTC. It is translated as CASSFKDFVHEQYF.

The chain is built from TRBV2 and TRBJ2-1; D possibly corresponds to TRBD1 (5 bases). Germline loops: CDR1 SNHLY, CDR2 FYNNEI. Trimming cost V 4 bases and J 10 bases, with 8 bases left between them. This CDR3 spans 11 amino acids. The CDR3 spells CASSGGLEQFF. DNA of the CDR3: TGTGCCAGCAGTGGGGGCCTCGAGCAGTTCTTC.

The chain recombines TRBV29-1 with TRBJ2-6, with 9 bases that match TRBD1. The ends lost 5 bases at V and 4 bases at J; junction bases unmatched: 6. The germline gives CDR1 SQVTM, CDR2 ANQGSEA. The CDR3 sequence is 15 residues long. The CDR3 loop reads CSVTGGAAGANVLTF. The CDR3 DNA follows: TGCAGCGTTACAGGGGGCGCGGCGGGGGCCAACGTCCTGACTTTC.

The chain recombines TRBV7-3 with TRBJ1-1; D ambiguous. Germline assignment: CDR1 SGHTA and CDR2 FQGTGA. Trimming removed 5 bases from V and 2 bases from J, with 9 bases in between. The CDR3 contains 13 residues. DNA of the CDR3: TGTGCCAGCAGCCCGGAGGTTAACACTGAAGCTTTCTTT. Translated: CASSPEVNTEAFF.

The chain carries TRBV5-4 and TRBJ2-3; TRBD2 matches 10 bases. The germline CDR1 and CDR2 sequences are SGHNT and YYREEE (reference sequence). CDR3 size: 17 residues. The J segment lost 5 bases and the V segment lost 5 bases, leaving 14 bases of the junction unmatched. CDR3 loop: CASSLKKLAGSVDTQYF. In DNA, the CDR3 is TGTGCCAGCAGTTTGAAAAAACTAGCGGGATCCGTAGATACGCAGTATTTT.

The chain recombines TRBV9 with TRBJ2-6; D gene uncertain. Germline values: CDR1 SGDLS, CDR2 YYNGEE. Trimming pared 4 bases from V and 3 bases from J, leaving 17 bases between. The CDR3 extends over 17 amino acids. The CDR3 is CASSPLSVARGANVLTF. The CDR3 coding sequence is TGTGCCAGCAGCCCCTTAAGTGTGGCCCGTGGGGCCAACGTCCTGACTTTC.

This clone was recorded once. V and J are TRBV7-2 and TRBJ2-7, with D hard to call. V lost 2 bases, J lost 4 bases, and 12 bases lay in between. CDR3 length equals 14 residues. The V gene's germline CDR1 is SGHTA and CDR2 FQGNSA. CDR3 sequence (DNA): TGTGCCAGCAGCTTATTACAGTCTCCATACGAGCAGTACTTC. Amino acid sequence: CASSLLQSPYEQYF.

This sequence joins TRBV7-3 and TRBJ2-1, with 12 bases fitting TRBD2. This CDR3 spans 15 amino acids. V lost 2 bases and J lost 6; bases outside the gene matches: 2. From germline, CDR1 is SGHTA and CDR2 FQGTGA. This CDR3 is CASSLGLAGLNEQFF. In DNA, the CDR3 is TGTGCCAGCAGCTTAGGACTAGCGGGGCTCAATGAGCAGTTCTTC. Together with reference TRBV7-3 and TRBJ2-1, the CDR3 gives the full variable domain: GAGVSQTPSNKVTEKGKYVELRCDPISGHTALYWYRQSLGQGPEFLIYFQGTGAADDSGLPNDRFFAVRPEGSVSTLKIQRTERGDSAVYLCASSLGLAGLNEQFFGPGTRLTVL.

The V and J genes are TRBV11-2 and TRBJ2-7; 7 nucleotides align to TRBD2. The CDR3 runs to 16 residues. CDR1 is SGHAT and CDR2 is FQNNGV in the germline V gene. After removal of 4 bases from V and 4 bases from J, the junction contained 13 bases not matched to a gene. The CDR3 DNA sequence: TGTGCCAGCAGCTCTATGGCTGCGGCTAGCGGTTACGAGCAGTACTTC. Translating it yields CASSSMAAASGYEQYF.

This clone was recorded once. The rearrangement uses TRBV7-2 and TRBJ1-2, with unresolved D. V was cut by 2 bases and J by 4 bases, with 11 bases left in between. CDR3 size: 14 residues. CDR1 SGHTA and CDR2 FQGNSA come from the germline V gene. CDR3: CASSLSTATYGYTF. Here the CDR3 DNA reads TGTGCCAGCAGCTTAAGTACAGCAACCTATGGCTACACCTTC.

This clone has only one observation. This chain links TRBV18 with TRBJ1-2; perhaps TRBD1 as D (5 bases). The CDR3 runs to 13 residues. CDR1 and CDR2 (germline): KGHSH, LQKENI. V was shortened by 4 bases and J by 3 bases, with 9 bases between the two germline ends. For the CDR3, the DNA is TGTGCCAGCTCACAAGGGGTGGACTATGGCTACACCTTC. Amino acids: CASSQGVDYGYTF.

V usage is TRBV19 and J usage is TRBJ1-4; D is uncertain. Trimming removed 5 bases from V and 13 bases from J, with 23 bases in between. Germline V gene sequence: CDR1 LNHDA, CDR2 SQIVND (reference sequence). The CDR3 runs 15 residues. CDR3 DNA sequence: TGTGCCAGTAGTCCCCCCTCTATCTACCTTAATCGACTGTTTTTT. Translated: CASSPPSIYLNRLFF.

V is TRBV19 and J is TRBJ1-5, with D possibly TRBD1 on 6 matching bases. The CDR3 length is 14 residues. Germline V lookup: CDR1 LNHDA, CDR2 SQIVND (reference sequence). V was trimmed by 9 bases and J by 6 bases, leaving 18 bases between them. The CDR3 sequence is CASTQGGLGQPQHF. The CDR3 DNA sequence: TGTGCCAGCACACAAGGGGGATTGGGTCAGCCCCAGCATTTT.

CDR3 nucleotide sequence: TGTGCCAGCAGCTTGGGCACTCCGCGAGACGAGCAGTACTTC. It yields the protein CASSLGTPRDEQYF. This sequence joins TRBV7-2 and TRBJ2-7; no definite D call. Per germline, CDR1 SGHTA and CDR2 FQGNSA. CDR3 size: 14 residues. V was pared by 3 bases and J by 5 bases, with 14 bases between.

The chain joins TRBV4-3 to TRBJ1-3; D unresolved. The CDR3 runs to 13 residues. CDR1 is LGHNA and CDR2 is YSLEER in the germline V gene. V shed 3 bases and J shed 7 bases, with 10 bases lying between them. The CDR3 bases are TGCGCCAGCAGCCAGACGCCGGGGAACACCATATATTTT. Its protein product is CASSQTPGNTIYF.

V and J are TRBV5-4 and TRBJ2-1; 9 bases are a match to TRBD1. Germline V gene data show CDR1 as SGHNT and CDR2 as YYREEE (reference sequence). V lost 4 bases to trimming and J lost 7 bases; unmatched junction nucleotides: 6. The CDR3 runs to 14 residues. The CDR3 sequence: CASSLTGGLNEQFF. The CDR3 DNA is TGTGCCAGCAGCCTGACAGGGGGTTTGAATGAGCAGTTCTTC.

J is TRBJ1-2 and V is TRBV18, with 7 positions matching TRBD1. V lost 6 bases to trimming and J lost 3 bases; unmatched junction nucleotides: 7. Germline-derived CDR1 and CDR2 are KGHSH and LQKENI. The CDR3 loop spans 14 amino acids. The CDR3 sequence is CASSRTTGDYGYTF. CDR3 sequence (DNA): TGTGCCAGCTCGCGAACAACAGGGGACTATGGCTACACCTTC.

The V gene is TRBV7-9, the J gene TRBJ2-2; 11 bases are a match to TRBD2. The V segment lost 6 bases and the J segment 1 base; nucleotides outside the gene matches: 1. The germline gives CDR1 SEHNR, CDR2 FQNEAQ (reference sequence). The CDR3 extends over 15 amino acids. CDR3 nucleotide sequence: TGTGCCAGCAGACTAGCGGGAGTGAACACCGGGGAGCTGTTTTTT. Protein sequence: CASRLAGVNTGELFF.

J is TRBJ1-5 and V is TRBV19; D is ambiguous. Looked up from germline, CDR1 is LNHDA and CDR2 is SQIVND (reference sequence). The CDR3 totals 14 residues. V was trimmed by 9 bases and J by 1 base, leaving 13 bases between them. CDR3 nucleotides: TGTGCCAGATCTTTTCCACAAAGCAATCAGCCCCAGCATTTT. Protein sequence: CARSFPQSNQPQHF. Full variable domain (rest looked up from reference TRBV19 and TRBJ1-5): DGGITQSPKYLFRKEGQNVTLSCEQNLNHDAMYWYRQDPGQGLRLIYYSQIVNDFQKGDIAEGYSVSREKKESFPLTVTSAQKNPTAFYLCARSFPQSNQPQHFGDGTRLSIL.

V is TRBV19 and J is TRBJ1-5; D is possibly TRBD1 (6 bases). Per the germline V gene, CDR1 is LNHDA and CDR2 is SQIVND (reference sequence). The CDR3 sequence is 15 residues long. The V and J ends lost 4 bases and 2 bases respectively, with 12 bases between them. The CDR3 DNA sequence: TGTGCCAGTAGTACAGGGGAAGGAGGCAATCAGCCCCAGCATTTT. Protein: CASSTGEGGNQPQHF.

The DNA for the CDR3 is TGCAGCGTTGAACTGGGAGCTAAAAACATTCAGTACTTC. Translation: CSVELGAKNIQYF. This chain connects TRBV29-1 to TRBJ2-4; weak D call: TRBD2 (5 bases). V lost 2 bases to trimming and J lost 4 bases, with 9 bases between them. Germline values: CDR1 SQVTM, CDR2 ANQGSEA. CDR3 length equals 13 residues.

The chain carries TRBV6-5 and TRBJ1-1; 9 bases are a match to TRBD1. Unmatched junction bases numbered 1, after V lost 2 bases and J lost 3 bases. CDR1 is MNHEY and CDR2 is SVGAGI in the germline V gene. The CDR3 spans 14 residues. This chain's CDR3 is CASSYGQGYTEAFF. The CDR3 DNA follows: TGTGCCAGCAGTTACGGACAGGGGTACACTGAAGCTTTCTTT.

The chain combines TRBV5-5 with TRBJ2-1; D is uncertain. The CDR3 runs to 11 residues. The germline V gene has CDR1 SGHKS and CDR2 YYEKEE (reference sequence). The V and J ends lost 4 bases and 7 bases respectively, with 6 bases between them. CDR3 sequence reads: CASSPLNEQFF. In nucleotides, the CDR3 is TGTGCCAGCAGCCCCCTTAATGAGCAGTTCTTC.

V usage is TRBV28 and J usage is TRBJ2-1; D possibly corresponds to TRBD2 (6 bases). The germline gives CDR1 MDHEN, CDR2 SYDVKM. With 10 bases removed from V and 6 bases from J, the gap between germline ends came to 22 bases. The CDR3 length is 15 residues. CDR3 protein: CATTTSSAPPNEQFF. CDR3 nucleotide sequence: TGTGCCACAACCACTTCTAGCGCCCCGCCCAATGAGCAGTTCTTC.

The chain combines TRBV19 with TRBJ2-3; 8 nucleotides match TRBD2. V shed 2 bases and J 8 bases; nucleotides not matched to a gene: 12. The CDR3 sequence is 16 residues long. From germline, CDR1 is LNHDA and CDR2 SQIVND (reference sequence). CDR3 protein: CASSIRQETGGVTQYF. CDR3 DNA sequence: TGTGCCAGTAGTATAAGGCAGGAAACCGGGGGGGTTACGCAGTATTTT.